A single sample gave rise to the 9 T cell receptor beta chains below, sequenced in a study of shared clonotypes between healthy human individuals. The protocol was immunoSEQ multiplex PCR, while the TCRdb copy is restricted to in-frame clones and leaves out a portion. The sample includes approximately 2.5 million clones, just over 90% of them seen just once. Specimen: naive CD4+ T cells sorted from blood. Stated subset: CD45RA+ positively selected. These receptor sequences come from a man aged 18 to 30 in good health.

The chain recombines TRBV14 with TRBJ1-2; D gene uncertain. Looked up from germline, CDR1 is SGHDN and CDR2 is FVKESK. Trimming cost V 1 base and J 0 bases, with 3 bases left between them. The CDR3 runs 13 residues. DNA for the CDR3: TGTGCCAGCAGCCAAGGGGCTAACTATGGCTACACCTTC. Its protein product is CASSQGANYGYTF.

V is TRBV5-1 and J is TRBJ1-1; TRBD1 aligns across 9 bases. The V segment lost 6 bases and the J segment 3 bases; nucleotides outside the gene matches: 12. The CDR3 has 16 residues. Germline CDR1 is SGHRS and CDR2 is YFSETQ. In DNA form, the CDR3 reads TGCGCCAGCACCTTCCTGGGGACAGGGCTTTACACTGAAGCTTTCTTT. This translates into CASTFLGTGLYTEAFF.

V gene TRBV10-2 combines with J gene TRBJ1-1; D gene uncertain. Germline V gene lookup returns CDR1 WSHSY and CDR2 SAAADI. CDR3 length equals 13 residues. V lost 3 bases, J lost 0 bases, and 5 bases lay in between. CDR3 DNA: TGCGCCAGCAGTGAAATGTTGAACACTGAAGCTTTCTTT. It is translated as CASSEMLNTEAFF.

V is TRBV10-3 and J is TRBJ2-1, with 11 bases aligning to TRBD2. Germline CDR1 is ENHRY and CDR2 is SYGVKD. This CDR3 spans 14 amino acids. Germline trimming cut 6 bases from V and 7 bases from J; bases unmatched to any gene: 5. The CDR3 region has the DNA TGTGCCATCAGCGATAGCGGGGGGGGGAATGAGCAGTTCTTC. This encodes CAISDSGGGNEQFF.

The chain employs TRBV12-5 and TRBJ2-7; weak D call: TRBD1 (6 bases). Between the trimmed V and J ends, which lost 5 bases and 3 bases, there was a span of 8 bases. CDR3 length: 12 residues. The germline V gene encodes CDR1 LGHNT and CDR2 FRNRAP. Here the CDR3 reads CASGTGYYEQYF. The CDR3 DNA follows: TGTGCTAGTGGTACAGGGTACTACGAGCAGTACTTC.

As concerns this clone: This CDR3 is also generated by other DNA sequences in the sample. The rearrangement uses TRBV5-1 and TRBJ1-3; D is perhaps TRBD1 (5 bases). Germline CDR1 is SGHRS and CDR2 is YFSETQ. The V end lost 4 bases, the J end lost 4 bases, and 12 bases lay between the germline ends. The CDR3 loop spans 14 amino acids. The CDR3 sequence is CASSPGTAGNTIYF. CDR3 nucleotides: TGCGCCAGCAGCCCCGGGACGGCGGGAAACACCATATATTTT. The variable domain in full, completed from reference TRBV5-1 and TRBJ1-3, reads KAGVTQTPRYLIKTRGQQVTLSCSPISGHRSVSWYQQTPGQGLQFLFEYFSETQRNKGNFPGRFSGRQFSNSRSEMNVSTLELGDSALYLCASSPGTAGNTIYFGEGSWLTVV.

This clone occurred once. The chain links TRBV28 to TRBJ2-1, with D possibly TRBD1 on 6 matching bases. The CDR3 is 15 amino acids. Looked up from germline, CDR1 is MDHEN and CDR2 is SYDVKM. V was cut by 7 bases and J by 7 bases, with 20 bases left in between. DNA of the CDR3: TGTGCCAGCACGCTAGGGGGTATCTCATCGAATGAGCAGTTCTTC. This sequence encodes CASTLGGISSNEQFF.

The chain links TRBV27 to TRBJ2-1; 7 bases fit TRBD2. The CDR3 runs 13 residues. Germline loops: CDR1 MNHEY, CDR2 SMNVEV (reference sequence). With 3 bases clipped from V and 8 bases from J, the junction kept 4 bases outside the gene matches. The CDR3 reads CASSFYSGYEQFF. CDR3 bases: TGTGCCAGCAGTTTCTATAGCGGGTATGAGCAGTTCTTC.

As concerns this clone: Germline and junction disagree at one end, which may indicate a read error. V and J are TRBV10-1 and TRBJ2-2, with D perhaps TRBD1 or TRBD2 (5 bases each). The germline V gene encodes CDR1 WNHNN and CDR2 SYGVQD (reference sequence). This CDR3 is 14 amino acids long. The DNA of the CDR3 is TGCGCCAGTAGTGGGGACCGAGACACCGGGGAGCTGTTTTTT. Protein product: CASSGDRDTGELFF.